This T cell receptor beta chain was sequenced in a study of blood T cell repertoires in COVID-19. Turning to the study itself: Researchers got acute and convalescent COVID-19 samples from the United States, Italy and Spain.

Deletions cut 3 bases from V and 1 base from J, with 12 bases between. The CDR3 spans 14 residues. CDR1 is GTSNPN, CDR2 SVGIG, per germline (reference sequence). Method: immunoSEQ multiplex PCR; TCRdb's copy keeps in-frame clones and lacks some. The sample carries 98,000 or so clones, roughly 80% recorded once. What was sequenced was peripheral blood. The TCR comes from a man in his 60s with acute or convalescent COVID-19. This rearrangement joins TRBV30 to TRBJ1-1; tentatively, D is TRBD1 (6 bases). CDR3 protein: CAWRNRDKNTEAFF. In DNA form, the CDR3 reads TGTGCCTGGAGGAACCGGGACAAGAACACTGAAGCTTTCTTT.